This T cell receptor (beta chain) was sequenced during a study of identical twins. General study results and limits: Within cord blood, abundant beta clonotypes carried fewer insertions, but memory repertoires showed no such trend. Its conclusions, products of cross-sectional statistical analysis, did not come from following the same donors. There is a chance that invariant MAIT and iNKT cells partially muddied zero-insertion analyses.

The CDR3 consists of 18 residues. CDR1 is DFQATT and CDR2 is SNEGSKA in the germline V gene (reference sequence). V lost 5 bases and J lost 10; bases outside the gene matches: 21. TCRdb analysed the 5' RACE reads with MiXCR anew, one entry per CDR3 protein. The sample contains about 250,000 distinct CDR3 sequences, 11% to 15% of which appear only once. This clonotype was detected many times. The antigen is not known. The V and J genes are TRBV20-1 and TRBJ2-4; TRBD2 matches 12 bases. The sample comprised memory (CD45RO+) T cells sorted from blood. The receptor comes from a woman under 30 in good health. The CDR3 reads CSAERRTGITSGGTIQYF. The CDR3 DNA reads as TGCAGTGCTGAGAGACGGACAGGAATCACTAGCGGGGGGACGATTCAGTACTTC.